Each of the 28 T cell receptor beta chains below was sequenced from the same sample in a study of T cell responses to AZD1222 COVID-19 vaccine. Here immunoSEQ multiplex PCR was the method, and the copy in TCRdb shows in-frame clones only, minus some. Of some 120,000 clones in the sample, about 92% are singletons; the top ten hold 4.4%. Specimen: peripheral blood, collected on day 0 of MenACWY control vaccination. The receptors were sampled from an adult in good health.

The V call is TRBV20-1, the J call TRBJ1-1; D not certain. CDR3 size: 11 residues. With 5 bases removed from V and 8 bases from J, the gap between germline ends came to 12 bases. Looked up from germline, CDR1 is DFQATT and CDR2 is SNEGSKA (reference sequence). CDR3 sequence: CSAGMHPEAFF. The CDR3 DNA follows: TGCAGTGCTGGAATGCATCCAGAAGCTTTCTTT.

The chain has TRBV7-9 and TRBJ2-7; tentative D call: TRBD2 (6 bases). The CDR3 totals 18 residues. The germline V gene has CDR1 SEHNR and CDR2 FQNEAQ (reference sequence). The V gene lost 7 bases and the J gene lost 0 bases, with 25 bases spanning the gap. This CDR3 reads CASNQAGPGRDPSYEQYF. DNA for the CDR3: TGTGCCAGCAACCAAGCGGGCCCTGGGCGGGATCCCTCCTACGAGCAGTACTTC.

This rearrangement joins TRBV24-1 to TRBJ2-1, with D unresolved. Trimming took 1 base from V and 4 from J, leaving 4 bases between them. This CDR3 comprises 13 residues. Germline V gene data show CDR1 as KGHDR and CDR2 as SFDVKD. CDR3 coding DNA: TGTGCCACCAGTGATTTAAGGTACAATGAGCAGTTCTTC. Its protein is CATSDLRYNEQFF.

The chain couples TRBV14 to TRBJ2-3, with 9 bases aligning to TRBD2. The CDR3 extends over 16 amino acids. V shed 1 base and J 2 bases; nucleotides not matched to a gene: 4. The germline CDR1 and CDR2 sequences are SGHDN and FVKESK. CDR3 protein: CASSQGSGRPTDTQYF. The CDR3 bases are TGTGCCAGCAGCCAAGGTAGCGGGAGACCCACAGATACGCAGTATTTT.

The genes are TRBV2 and TRBJ2-5; D is undetermined. In germline, CDR1 is SNHLY, CDR2 FYNNEI. The ends were cut back, 5 bases at V and 4 bases at J, with 20 bases in the middle. The CDR3 runs 16 residues. CDR3 bases: TGTGCCAGCAGTTTAGGCCGAGGTTTGGCCGGAGAGACCCAGTACTTC. It codes for CASSLGRGLAGETQYF.

The chain has TRBV11-2 and TRBJ2-3; D not resolved. Germline V gives CDR1 SGHAT, CDR2 FQNNGV. The CDR3 is 13 amino acids. V lost 3 bases and J 3 bases, leaving 7 bases between the germline ends. The CDR3 DNA is TGTGCCAGCAGCTTCTCTGCGACAGATACGCAGTATTTT. Translated, it gives CASSFSATDTQYF.

This clone was seen just once. The rearrangement joins TRBV11-3 to TRBJ2-2; D gene ambiguous. V was trimmed by 5 bases and J by 5 bases, leaving 6 bases between them. The CDR3 sequence is 12 residues long. Germline CDR1 is SGHNT and CDR2 is YENEEA. The DNA for the CDR3 is TGTGCCAGCAGCCAAGAGACCGGGGAGCTGTTTTTT. Translated: CASSQETGELFF. The full variable domain, its missing parts supplied by reference TRBV11-3 and TRBJ2-2, is EAGVVQSPRYKIIEKKQPVAFWCNPISGHNTLYWYLQNLGQGPELLIRYENEEAVDDSQLPKDRFSAERLKGVDSTLKIQPAELGDSAVYLCASSQETGELFFGEGSRLTVL.

The chain uses TRBV7-8 and TRBJ1-2; D unresolved. Trimming took off 5 bases at V and 4 bases at J, with 14 bases between the two ends. CDR1 is SGHVS, CDR2 FQNEAQ, per germline. This CDR3 has 14 residues. In DNA, the CDR3 is TGTGCCAGCAGCATTGATCGGAAGGGCTATGGCTACACCTTC. Protein sequence: CASSIDRKGYGYTF. Full variable domain (missing parts from reference TRBV7-8 and TRBJ1-2): GAGVSQSPRYKVAKRGQDVALRCDPISGHVSLFWYQQALGQGPEFLTYFQNEAQLDKSGLPSDRFFAERPEGSVSTLKIQRTQQEDSAVYLCASSIDRKGYGYTFGSGTRLTVV.

The chain combines TRBV6-1 with TRBJ2-5; no clear D gene. With 3 bases removed from V and 4 bases from J, the gap between germline ends came to 15 bases. This CDR3 has 15 amino acids. Germline assignment: CDR1 MNHNS and CDR2 SASEGT. The CDR3 is CASSDSQGRSETQYF. The CDR3, as DNA: TGTGCCAGCAGTGATTCGCAAGGGCGGTCAGAGACCCAGTACTTC.

Points on this clone: At the DNA level, this CDR3 is encoded by other sequences in the same sample as well. This chain connects TRBV29-1 to TRBJ1-1, with 8 bases that match TRBD1. There are 12 residues in the CDR3. The J segment lost 1 base and the V segment lost 6 bases, leaving 1 base of the junction unmatched. Per germline, CDR1 SQVTM and CDR2 ANQGSEA. In nucleotides, the CDR3 is TGCAGCGTGGGGACAGGGAACACTGAAGCTTTCTTT. The encoded protein is CSVGTGNTEAFF. Combining the CDR3 with reference TRBV29-1 and TRBJ1-1 gives the whole variable domain SAVISQKPSRDICQRGTSLTIQCQVDSQVTMMFWYRQQPGQSLTLIATANQGSEATYESGFVIDKFPISRPNLTFSTLTVSNMSPEDSSIYLCSVGTGNTEAFFGQGTRLTVV.

The rearrangement uses TRBV19 and TRBJ1-4; D perhaps matches TRBD1 (6 bases). V gave up 6 bases and J gave up 6 bases, with 14 bases separating them. Germline assignment: CDR1 LNHDA and CDR2 SQIVND (reference sequence). The CDR3 is 14 amino acids. The CDR3 bases are TGTGCCAGTAGAGGACAGCTAGGGGATGAAAAACTGTTTTTT. Translating gives CASRGQLGDEKLFF.

This chain joins TRBV5-4 and TRBJ2-2; TRBD2 matches at 11 bases. Germline trimming cut 6 bases from V and 6 bases from J; bases unmatched to any gene: 10. Germline-derived CDR1 and CDR2 are SGHNT and YYREEE (reference sequence). The CDR3 extends over 16 amino acids. As DNA, the CDR3 is TGTGCCAGCAAAAAACTAGCGGGAGAGGGGCCCGGGGAGCTGTTTTTT. The encoded protein is CASKKLAGEGPGELFF.

The chain couples TRBV9 to TRBJ2-7; maybe TRBD2 (5 bases). Germline CDR1 and CDR2: SGDLS and YYNGEE. Deletions cut 4 bases from V and 5 bases from J, with 10 bases between. This CDR3 spans 12 amino acids. CDR3 sequence reads: CASSPHGDEQYF. CDR3 DNA sequence: TGTGCCAGCAGCCCGCACGGGGACGAGCAGTACTTC.

The chain uses TRBV29-1 and TRBJ1-5; D not certain. Germline CDR1 SQVTM, CDR2 ANQGSEA. The V end lost 5 bases, the J end lost 2 bases, and 7 bases lay between the germline ends. This CDR3 comprises 12 residues. DNA of the CDR3: TGCAGCGTTTCCGAGGGCAATCAGCCCCAGCATTTT. This codes for CSVSEGNQPQHF.

The chain recombines TRBV18 with TRBJ1-3; D unresolved. Germline V gene lookup returns CDR1 KGHSH and CDR2 LQKENI. CDR3 size: 14 residues. V lost 5 bases and J 0 bases, leaving 8 bases between the germline ends. CDR3 sequence: CASSSSSSGNTIYF. CDR3 nucleotides: TGTGCCAGCTCATCCAGCTCCTCTGGAAACACCATATATTTT. Variable domain in full (rest from reference TRBV18 and TRBJ1-3): NAGVMQNPRHLVRRRGQEARLRCSPMKGHSHVYWYRQLPEEGLKFMVYLQKENIIDESGMPKERFSAEFPKEGPSILRIQQVVRGDSAAYFCASSSSSSGNTIYFGEGSWLTVV.

This sequence joins TRBV6-4 and TRBJ2-1, with a tentative D call TRBD1 (6 bases). The CDR3 runs to 13 residues. Germline V CDR1 and CDR2: MRHNA, SNTAGT. Trimming took off 2 bases at V and 9 bases at J, with 11 bases between the two ends. Here the CDR3 DNA reads TGTGCCAGCAGTGACCGCAGGGGTAGTGAGCAGTTCTTC. Its protein product is CASSDRRGSEQFF.

In DNA form, the CDR3 reads TGCGCCAGCAGCTTGGCCGGCAGCGATGAGCAGTTCTTC. Its protein product is CASSLAGSDEQFF. This chain connects TRBV5-1 to TRBJ2-1; no reliable D call. V lost 0 bases to trimming and J lost 8 bases, with 9 bases between them. CDR3 length: 13 residues. Germline V CDR1 and CDR2: SGHRS, YFSETQ.

The chain employs TRBV9 and TRBJ1-2, with D unresolved. V shed 3 bases and J shed 8 bases, with 11 bases lying between them. The germline V gene encodes CDR1 SGDLS and CDR2 YYNGEE. CDR3 length: 12 amino acids. DNA of the CDR3: TGTGCCAGCAGCGCCTTGACATTGGGCTACACCTTC. Its translation is CASSALTLGYTF.

The chain combines TRBV7-9 with TRBJ1-5; 7 bases align to TRBD1. CDR1 is SEHNR, CDR2 FQNEAQ, per germline (reference sequence). The CDR3 extends over 17 amino acids. Trimming took 0 bases from V and 0 from J; bases not matched to a gene: 5. Here the CDR3 DNA reads TGTGCCAGCAGCTTAGCGAGGGACAGTTATAGCAATCAGCCCCAGCATTTT. Translation: CASSLARDSYSNQPQHF.

The chain couples TRBV5-1 to TRBJ2-1; 9 bases are shared with TRBD2. From germline, CDR1 is SGHRS and CDR2 YFSETQ. V was pared by 0 bases and J by 4 bases, with 11 bases of the junction left unmatched. The CDR3 length is 18 residues. CDR3 sequence (DNA): TGCGCCAGCAGCTTGGGGACCTTTGCGGGGGGGATATACAATGAGCAGTTCTTC. Its translation is CASSLGTFAGGIYNEQFF.

This rearrangement joins TRBV7-2 to TRBJ2-1; D is unclear. Germline CDR1 SGHTA, CDR2 FQGNSA. Deletions cut 1 base from V and 4 bases from J, with 8 bases between. The CDR3 has 14 amino acids. In nucleotides, the CDR3 is TGTGCCAGCAGCTTAGACATCCTATACAATGAGCAGTTCTTC. Amino acid sequence: CASSLDILYNEQFF.

In nucleotides, the CDR3 is TGTGCTAGTGGTTTGGGTACCATGACTGAAGCTTTCTTT. It yields the protein CASGLGTMTEAFF. This chain connects TRBV12-5 to TRBJ1-1; D unclear. The length of the CDR3 is 13 residues. Germline CDR1 and CDR2: LGHNT and FRNRAP. Trimming pared 1 base from V and 5 bases from J, leaving 8 bases between.

This chain connects TRBV18 to TRBJ2-1; 9 nucleotides agree with TRBD1. Germline lookup yields CDR1 KGHSH and CDR2 LQKENI. J was trimmed by 9 bases and V by 6 bases; bases with no gene match: 9. The CDR3 length is 14 residues. The CDR3 nucleotides are TGTGCCAGCTCTGGCTTACAGGGGGCGAGTGAGCAGTTCTTC. Translated: CASSGLQGASEQFF.

This clone has just a few counts. The chain carries TRBV30 and TRBJ1-6; D is ambiguous. The germline CDR1 and CDR2 sequences are GTSNPN and SVGIG (reference sequence). Between the trimmed V and J ends, which lost 5 bases and 9 bases, there was a span of 14 bases. CDR3 length: 13 amino acids. The CDR3 spells CAWAPSWSSPLHF. CDR3 coding DNA: TGTGCCTGGGCCCCATCCTGGAGTTCACCCCTCCACTTT.

This clone was recorded only once. The rearrangement uses TRBV7-9 and TRBJ1-5; D is uncertain. Germline values: CDR1 SEHNR, CDR2 FQNEAQ (reference sequence). The germline V and J ends were trimmed by 1 base and 0 bases, with 10 bases remaining between them. This CDR3 contains 16 residues. The CDR3 protein is CASSLGERDSNQPQHF. CDR3 coding DNA: TGTGCCAGCAGCTTAGGGGAGCGGGATAGCAATCAGCCCCAGCATTTT.

This clone was seen a single time. The chain uses TRBV4-3 and TRBJ2-6; D possibly corresponds to TRBD2 (6 bases). V was pared by 0 bases and J by 0 bases, with 9 bases between. The CDR3 is 17 residues long. Germline lookup yields CDR1 LGHNA and CDR2 YSLEER. In nucleotides, the CDR3 is TGCGCCAGCAGCCAAGATCCCGGGGGCTCTGGGGCCAACGTCCTGACTTTC. Encoded protein: CASSQDPGGSGANVLTF.

The rearrangement uses TRBV7-2 and TRBJ2-3, with D perhaps TRBD1 or TRBD2 (6 bases each). Trimming left V 0 bases short and J 5 bases short, with 18 bases between. CDR3 size: 17 residues. Germline V gene lookup returns CDR1 SGHTA and CDR2 FQGNSA. CDR3 sequence reads: CASSLAGGGKGEDTQYF. The DNA for the CDR3 is TGTGCCAGCAGCTTAGCGGGGGGCGGGAAGGGAGAAGATACGCAGTATTTT.

V gene TRBV3-1 (or the pseudogene TRBV3-2) combines with J gene TRBJ1-2; the D gene is possibly TRBD1 (6 bases). CDR1 is LGHDT and CDR2 is YNNKEL in the germline V gene (reference sequence). CDR3 length: 13 residues. Trimming shortened V by 6 bases and J by 6 bases, and 14 bases separated the two germline ends. The CDR3 DNA follows: TGTGCCAGCAGACGCAGGGGAGGGGATGGCTACACCTTC. It codes for CASRRRGGDGYTF.